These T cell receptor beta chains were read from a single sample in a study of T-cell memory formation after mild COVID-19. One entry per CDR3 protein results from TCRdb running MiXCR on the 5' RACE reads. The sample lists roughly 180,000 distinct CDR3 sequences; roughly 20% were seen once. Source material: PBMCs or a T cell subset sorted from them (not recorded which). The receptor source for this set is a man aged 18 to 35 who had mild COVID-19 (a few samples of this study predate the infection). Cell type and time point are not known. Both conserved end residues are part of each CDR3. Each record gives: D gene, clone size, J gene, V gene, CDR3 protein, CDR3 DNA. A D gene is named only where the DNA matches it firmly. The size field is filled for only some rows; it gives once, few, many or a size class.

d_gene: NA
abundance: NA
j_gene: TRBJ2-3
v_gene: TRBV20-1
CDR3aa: CSASQGSGTDTQYF
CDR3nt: TGCAGTGCTAGCCAGGGGTCCGGCACAGATACGCAGTATTTT

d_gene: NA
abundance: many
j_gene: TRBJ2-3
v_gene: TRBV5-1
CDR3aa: CASSPQDPSLADTQYF
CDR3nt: TGCGCCAGCAGCCCACAAGACCCCTCTCTCGCAGATACGCAGTATTTT

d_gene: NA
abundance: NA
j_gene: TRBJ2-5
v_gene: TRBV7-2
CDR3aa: CASSLNGGEAQYF
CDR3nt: TGTGCCAGCAGCTTAAATGGAGGGGAGGCCCAGTACTTC

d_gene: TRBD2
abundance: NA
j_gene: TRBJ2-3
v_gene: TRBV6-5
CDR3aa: CASSQRGNTDTQYF
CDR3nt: TGTGCCAGCAGCCAGCGGGGGAACACAGATACGCAGTATTTT

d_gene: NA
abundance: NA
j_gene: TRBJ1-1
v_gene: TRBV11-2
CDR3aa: CASRGGGANTEAFF
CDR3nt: TGTGCCAGCAGGGGGGGAGGGGCGAACACTGAAGCTTTCTTT

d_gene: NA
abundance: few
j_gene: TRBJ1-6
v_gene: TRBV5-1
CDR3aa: CASSLVTDSPLHF
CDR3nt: TGCGCCAGCAGCTTGGTGACTGATTCACCCCTCCACTTT

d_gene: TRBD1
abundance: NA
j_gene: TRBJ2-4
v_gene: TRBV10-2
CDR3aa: CASTTGRGHGNIQYF
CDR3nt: TGCGCCAGCACCACGGGCAGGGGGCATGGAAACATTCAGTACTTC

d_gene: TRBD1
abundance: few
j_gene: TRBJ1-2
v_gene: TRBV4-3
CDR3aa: CASSLRQGRYGYTF
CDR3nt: TGCGCCAGCAGCCTCAGACAGGGTCGCTATGGCTACACCTTC

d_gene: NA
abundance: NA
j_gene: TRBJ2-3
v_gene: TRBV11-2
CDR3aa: CASSPDRPDTDTQYF
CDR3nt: TGTGCCAGCAGCCCGGACAGACCTGACACAGATACGCAGTATTTT

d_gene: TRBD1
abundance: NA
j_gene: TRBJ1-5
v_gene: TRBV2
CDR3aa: CASNGDREDQPQHF
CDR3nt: TGTGCCAGCAATGGGGACAGGGAAGATCAGCCCCAGCATTTT

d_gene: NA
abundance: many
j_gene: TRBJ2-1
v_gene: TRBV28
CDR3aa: CASSSSGTRRSYNEQFF
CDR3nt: TGTGCCAGCAGTTCCTCCGGGACCAGGCGCTCCTACAATGAGCAGTTCTTC

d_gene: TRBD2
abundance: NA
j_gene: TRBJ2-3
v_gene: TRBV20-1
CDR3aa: CSARDSGRRTDTQYF
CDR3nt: TGCAGTGCTAGGGATAGCGGGAGACGCACAGATACGCAGTATTTT

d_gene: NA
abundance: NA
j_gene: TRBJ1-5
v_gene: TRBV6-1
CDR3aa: CASSDMRAPRQPQHF
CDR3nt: TGTGCCAGCAGTGATATGAGGGCCCCACGCCAGCCCCAGCATTTT

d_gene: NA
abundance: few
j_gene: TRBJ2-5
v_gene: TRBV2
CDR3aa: CASSGDGQETQYF
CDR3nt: TGTGCCAGCAGTGGCGACGGACAAGAGACCCAGTACTTC

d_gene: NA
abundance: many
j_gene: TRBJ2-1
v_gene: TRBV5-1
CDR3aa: CASSLIPWNEQFF
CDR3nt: TGCGCCAGCAGCTTGATTCCTTGGAATGAGCAGTTCTTC

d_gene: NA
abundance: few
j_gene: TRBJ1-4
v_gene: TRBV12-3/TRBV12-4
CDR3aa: CASSRHATNEKLFF
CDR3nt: TGTGCCAGCAGTCGACACGCAACTAATGAAAAACTGTTTTTT

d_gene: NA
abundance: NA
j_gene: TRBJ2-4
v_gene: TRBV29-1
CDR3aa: CSLRDNRDIQYF
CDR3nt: TGCAGCCTCCGGGACAATCGGGACATTCAGTACTTC

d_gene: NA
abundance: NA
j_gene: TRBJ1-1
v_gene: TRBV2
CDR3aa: CASSRPQGNTEAFF
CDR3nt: TGTGCCAGCAGTCGCCCCCAGGGAAACACTGAAGCTTTCTTT

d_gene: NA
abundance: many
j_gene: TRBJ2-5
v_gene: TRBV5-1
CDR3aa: CASSLGSGYQETQYF
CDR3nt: TGCGCCAGCAGCTTGGGGTCGGGATACCAAGAGACCCAGTACTTC

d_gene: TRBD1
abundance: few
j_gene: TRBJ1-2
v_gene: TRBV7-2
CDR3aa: CASSLGGQGFAYGYTF
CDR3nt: TGTGCCAGCAGCTTAGGGGGACAGGGCTTTGCCTATGGCTACACCTTC

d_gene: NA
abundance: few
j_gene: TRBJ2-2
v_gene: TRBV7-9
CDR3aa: CASSNPELFF
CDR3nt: TGTGCCAGCAGCAACCCGGAGCTGTTTTTT

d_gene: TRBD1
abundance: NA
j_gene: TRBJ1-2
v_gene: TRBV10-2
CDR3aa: CASRTETGKIGTWGYTF
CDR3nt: TGCGCCAGCAGAACGGAGACAGGGAAAATTGGGACGTGGGGCTACACCTTC

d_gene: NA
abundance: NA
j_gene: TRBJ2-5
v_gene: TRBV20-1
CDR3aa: CSASQADRGSSKGETQYF
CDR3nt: TGCAGTGCTAGCCAGGCTGACAGAGGGAGTAGCAAGGGGGAGACCCAGTACTTC

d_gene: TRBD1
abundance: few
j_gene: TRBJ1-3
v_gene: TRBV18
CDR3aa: CASSRDRRGNTIYF
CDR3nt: TGTGCCAGCTCACGGGACAGGAGGGGAAACACCATATATTTT

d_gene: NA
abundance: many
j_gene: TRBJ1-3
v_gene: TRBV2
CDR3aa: CASSEGSGNTIYF
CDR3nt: TGTGCCAGCAGTGAAGGCTCTGGAAACACCATATATTTT

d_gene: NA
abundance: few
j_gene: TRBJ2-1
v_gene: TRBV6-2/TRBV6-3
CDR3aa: CASSYSLGGGNEQFF
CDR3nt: TGTGCCAGCAGTTACTCGCTTGGTGGGGGCAATGAGCAGTTCTTC

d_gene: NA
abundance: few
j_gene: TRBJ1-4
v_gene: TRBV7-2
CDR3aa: CASSPQQGYLGKLFF
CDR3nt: TGTGCCAGCAGCCCGCAACAGGGATACTTAGGAAAACTGTTTTTT

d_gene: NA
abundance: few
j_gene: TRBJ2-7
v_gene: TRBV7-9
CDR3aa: CASSSSGQPVSREQYF
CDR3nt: TGTGCCAGCAGCTCCTCGGGACAACCTGTTTCTCGCGAGCAGTACTTC

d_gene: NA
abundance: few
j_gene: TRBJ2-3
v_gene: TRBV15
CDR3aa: CATRKGGTSTDTQYF
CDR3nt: TGTGCCACTCGAAAGGGGGGGACTTCCACAGATACGCAGTATTTT

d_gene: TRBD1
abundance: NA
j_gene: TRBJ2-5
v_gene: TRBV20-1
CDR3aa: CSARGQGGPRTETQYF
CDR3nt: TGCAGTGCTAGAGGTCAAGGGGGCCCCCGGACGGAGACCCAGTACTTC

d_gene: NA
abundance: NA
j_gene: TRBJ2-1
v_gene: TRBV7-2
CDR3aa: CASSLGGRAGDEQFF
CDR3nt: TGTGCCAGCAGCTTAGGAGGCCGGGCCGGAGATGAGCAGTTCTTC

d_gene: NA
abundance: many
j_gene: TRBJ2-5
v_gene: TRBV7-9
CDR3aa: CASSSGEETQYF
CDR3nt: TGTGCCAGCAGCTCAGGGGAAGAGACCCAGTACTTC

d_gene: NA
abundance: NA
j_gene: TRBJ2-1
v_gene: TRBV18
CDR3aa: CASSPTSNEQFF
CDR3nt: TGTGCCAGCTCACCGACTTCCAATGAGCAGTTCTTC

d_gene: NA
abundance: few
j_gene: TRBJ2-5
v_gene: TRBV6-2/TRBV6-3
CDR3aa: CASILGETQYF
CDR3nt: TGTGCCAGCATCCTGGGGGAGACCCAGTACTTC

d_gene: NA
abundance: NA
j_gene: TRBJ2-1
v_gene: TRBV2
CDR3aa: CASSDQSVQIRVDEQFF
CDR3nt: TGTGCCAGCAGTGATCAGTCTGTACAAATCAGGGTCGATGAGCAGTTCTTC

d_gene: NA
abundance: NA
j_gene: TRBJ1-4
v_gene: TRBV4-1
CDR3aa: CASSHPGRDTHGKLFF
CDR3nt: TGCGCCAGCAGCCACCCGGGGAGGGATACTCACGGAAAACTGTTTTTT

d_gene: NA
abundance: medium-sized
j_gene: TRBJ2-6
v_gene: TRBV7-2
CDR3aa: CASSLQYSSGANVLTF
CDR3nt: TGTGCCAGCAGCTTACAATACAGCTCTGGGGCCAACGTCCTGACTTTC

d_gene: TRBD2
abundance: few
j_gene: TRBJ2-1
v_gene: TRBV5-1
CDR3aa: CASTDGLAGSNEQFF
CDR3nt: TGCGCCAGCACCGATGGACTAGCGGGTAGCAATGAGCAGTTCTTC

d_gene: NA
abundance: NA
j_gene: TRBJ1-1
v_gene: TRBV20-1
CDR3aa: CSASNTNTEAFF
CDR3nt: TGCAGTGCTAGCAACACGAACACTGAAGCTTTCTTT

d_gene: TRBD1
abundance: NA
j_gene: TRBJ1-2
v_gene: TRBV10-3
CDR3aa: CAISEQGAIYGYTF
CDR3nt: TGTGCCATCAGTGAACAGGGGGCTATCTATGGCTACACCTTC

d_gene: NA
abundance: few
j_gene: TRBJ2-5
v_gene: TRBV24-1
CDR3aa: CATSEEGPQETQYF
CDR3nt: TGTGCCACCAGTGAAGAGGGACCCCAAGAGACCCAGTACTTC